This T cell receptor (beta chain) originates from a study of spatial heterogeneity in lung cancer. Study-wide background: Samples were donated by 72 untreated early-stage non-small cell lung cancer patients. Where available, sequencing covered follow-up PBMC samples, taken at a median of around 22 months after resection.

V shed 2 bases, J shed 10 bases, and the junction held 17 bases outside the gene matches. CDR1 is MGHRA, CDR2 YSYEKL, per germline. The CDR3 is made up of 18 amino acids. Points on this clonotype: What it binds is unknown.

MiXCR, applied by TCRdb to the 5' RACE reads, yields one record per CDR3 protein. The table lists under 20,000 distinct CDR3 sequences, about 8.9% of them singletons, with about 20% in the top ten. The time point was: blood at routine non-recurrence follow-up after resection. Whole RNA, which was extracted from tumor, nontumor lung tissue or frozen PBMC, was sequenced without any cell sorting. The study, taken as a whole, reports: More often at tumor resection than at routine follow-up, ubiquitous expanded tumor TCRs were detected in the blood.

The input for sequencing was PBMCs, taken at follow-up. The genes are TRBV4-1 and TRBJ1-1, with TRBD1 identical over 12 bases. The source is a male donor with early-stage non-small cell lung cancer. The CDR3: CASSQSLVRGQGASRAFF. The CDR3 DNA reads TGCGCCAGCAGCCAAAGTTTAGTAAGGGGACAGGGGGCATCTAGAGCTTTCTTT.